What follows is one T cell receptor (beta chain) and its context. The same CDR3 also results from other DNA sequences found in this sample. This record comes from a study of blood T cell repertoires in COVID-19. Across the whole study: The analysed material was cDNA or gDNA that came from T cells, B-cell-depleted T cells, or PBMCs.

The Seattle patients, enrolled during active infection, were followed longitudinally. In the study's own analysis: Amplifying reference gene primers gave estimates of nucleated cell counts. The assay was immunoSEQ multiplex PCR, and TCRdb's table has in-frame clones only and misses some. V, J and clone size derive from that table, while D and trimming were established from the DNA sequence. The table lists roughly 480,000 clones, roughly 89% of them singletons. This clonotype was sampled from a man between 18 and 29 years old with COVID-19, enrolled during active disease. The sequenced sample consisted of peripheral blood.

The CDR3 here is CASSLGATSTDTQYF. The CDR3 DNA sequence: TGCGCCAGCAGCTTGGGCGCTACTAGCACAGATACGCAGTATTTT. The chain links TRBV5-1 to TRBJ2-3; D gene uncertain. The V and J ends lost 0 bases and 0 bases respectively, with 8 bases between them. Germline values: CDR1 SGHRS, CDR2 YFSETQ. The CDR3 extends over 15 amino acids.